Shown below are 17 T cell receptor beta chains from a single sample sequenced in a study of cytomegalovirus exposure and HLA in healthy donors (dated by TCRdb to 2016 to 2017). The library relied on the immunoSEQ multiplex PCR assay. TCRdb took over this immuneACCESS table, retaining in-frame rearrangements with V and J assigned. Such tables are incomplete; in checked studies, under half of the missing clones stem from an unresolved V gene, and the remainder is unexplained. The sample table records roughly 220,000 clones; over 80% of these occur just once. Jointly, the top ten make up about an eighth of the sample. The material sequenced was PBMCs. These receptors came from a woman aged 25 to 45 in good health and CMV-seropositive.

This clone has a single count. CDR3 in amino acids: CAWRPLGTEQYF. The CDR3 DNA is TGTGCCTGGAGACCCCTGGGTACCGAGCAGTACTTC. V and J are TRBV30 and TRBJ2-7; no clear D. Germline CDR1 and CDR2: GTSNPN and SVGIG (reference sequence). V dropped 3 bases and J dropped 6 bases, with 12 bases sitting between them. CDR3 size: 12 residues.

The chain uses TRBV29-1 and TRBJ1-2, with TRBD1 identical over 7 bases. The CDR3 consists of 12 residues. Germline V gene sequence: CDR1 SQVTM, CDR2 ANQGSEA. The ends lost 7 bases at V and 2 bases at J; junction bases unmatched: 4. This CDR3 reads CSAGGQNYGYTF. The DNA for the CDR3 is TGCAGCGCTGGGGGACAGAACTATGGCTACACCTTC. Full variable domain (rest looked up from reference TRBV29-1 and TRBJ1-2): SAVISQKPSRDICQRGTSLTIQCQVDSQVTMMFWYRQQPGQSLTLIATANQGSEATYESGFVIDKFPISRPNLTFSTLTVSNMSPEDSSIYLCSAGGQNYGYTFGSGTRLTVV.

The rearrangement uses TRBV29-1 and TRBJ2-1, with a weak D call TRBD2 (6 bases). From germline, CDR1 is SQVTM and CDR2 ANQGSEA. The V and J ends lost 8 bases and 7 bases respectively, with 15 bases between them. CDR3 size: 12 residues. CDR3 loop: CSSGAGMNEQFF. The CDR3 DNA follows: TGCAGCTCAGGTGCGGGAATGAATGAGCAGTTCTTC.

A word on this clone: Other nucleotide sequences from this sample produce the same CDR3. This chain connects TRBV30 to TRBJ1-2, with D perhaps TRBD1 (6 bases). Germline V CDR1 and CDR2: GTSNPN, SVGIG (reference sequence). V lost 2 bases to trimming and J lost 4 bases, with 11 bases between them. The CDR3 is 13 amino acids. The CDR3 is CAWSPGQSYGYTF. The CDR3, as DNA: TGTGCCTGGAGTCCCGGACAGTCCTATGGCTACACCTTC.

The chain carries TRBV6-1 and TRBJ1-4, with 7 bases matching TRBD1. The CDR3 is made up of 15 amino acids. V shed 10 bases, J shed 8 bases, and the junction held 16 bases outside the gene matches. The V gene's germline CDR1 is MNHNS and CDR2 SASEGT. In DNA, the CDR3 is TGTGCCATCGAGCCCGGGACAGCTGAGAAAGAAAAACTGTTTTTT. Protein: CAIEPGTAEKEKLFF.

This chain connects TRBV15 to TRBJ1-1; D is uncertain. The germline V and J ends were trimmed by 5 bases and 1 base, with 14 bases remaining between them. The CDR3 sequence is 15 residues long. Germline CDR1 and CDR2: LNHNV and YYDKDF (reference sequence). The CDR3 sequence is CATSLTRLRNTEAFF. In DNA, the CDR3 is TGTGCCACCAGCTTGACGAGGCTCCGGAACACTGAAGCTTTCTTT.

The chain combines TRBV28 with TRBJ2-1, with D perhaps TRBD2 (6 bases). This CDR3 has 15 residues. Germline V CDR1 and CDR2: MDHEN, SYDVKM. V dropped 6 bases and J dropped 6 bases, with 18 bases sitting between them. CDR3 protein: CASRSSGEAANEQFF. DNA of the CDR3: TGTGCCAGCAGATCTTCGGGGGAAGCTGCCAATGAGCAGTTCTTC.

The V gene is TRBV30, the J gene TRBJ1-1; D might be TRBD1 (6 bases). This CDR3 contains 12 residues. Germline CDR1 and CDR2: GTSNPN and SVGIG (reference sequence). V lost 4 bases and J lost 5, with 11 bases in between. The CDR3 here is CAWTEGGTEAFF. DNA for the CDR3: TGTGCCTGGACCGAGGGGGGAACTGAAGCTTTCTTT.

V and J are TRBV5-1 and TRBJ2-5; TRBD1 aligns across 7 bases. V lost 5 bases to trimming and J lost 5 bases; unmatched junction nucleotides: 6. Germline-derived CDR1 and CDR2 are SGHRS and YFSETQ. The CDR3 is 13 amino acids. For the CDR3, the DNA is TGCGCCAGCAGGCCCGGGACAGTGGAGACCCAGTACTTC. Translated: CASRPGTVETQYF.

The count of this clone is one. The chain uses TRBV2 and TRBJ1-1, with D possibly matching TRBD1 (6 bases). CDR3 length equals 15 residues. Germline V CDR1 and CDR2: SNHLY, FYNNEI. The V end was cut by 8 bases, the J end by 0 bases, with 16 bases between. For the CDR3, the DNA is TGTGCCAGCCATCAGGACAGTTCTATGAACACTGAAGCTTTCTTT. This gives the protein CASHQDSSMNTEAFF.

This chain joins TRBV28 and TRBJ1-4; the match to TRBD1 covers 9 bases. This CDR3 is 16 amino acids long. Germline CDR1 MDHEN, CDR2 SYDVKM. The J segment lost 5 bases and the V segment lost 5 bases, leaving 9 bases of the junction unmatched. CDR3 nucleotide sequence: TGTGCCAGCAGTGCCCCGGGACAGGGTTACAATGAAAAACTGTTTTTT. Amino acid sequence: CASSAPGQGYNEKLFF.

This rearrangement joins TRBV5-6 to TRBJ2-1; 7 bases fit TRBD1. The CDR3 loop spans 15 amino acids. In germline, CDR1 is SGHDT, CDR2 YYEEEE. Trimming removed 3 bases from V and 5 bases from J; junction bases left unmatched: 8. The DNA for the CDR3 is TGTGCCAGCAGCTCCTTGGGACAGCGAAACAATGAGCAGTTCTTC. Its protein product is CASSSLGQRNNEQFF.

The chain combines TRBV28 with TRBJ2-7; 7 positions agree with TRBD1. The length of the CDR3 is 17 residues. Trimming cost V 1 base and J 1 base; bases outside gene matches: 10. Looked up from germline, CDR1 is MDHEN and CDR2 is SYDVKM. DNA of the CDR3: TGTGCCAGCAGTTTATATCGGACAGGTCTTATGTCCTACGAGCAGTACTTC. It codes for CASSLYRTGLMSYEQYF.

This rearrangement joins TRBV6-6 to TRBJ2-3; D remains unclear. Germline-derived CDR1 and CDR2 are MNHNY and SVGAGI (reference sequence). The CDR3 has 11 residues. Deletions cut 7 bases from V and 5 bases from J, with 7 bases between. The CDR3 spells CASTPGDTQYF. CDR3 bases: TGTGCCAGCACTCCAGGAGATACGCAGTATTTT.

The chain uses TRBV2 and TRBJ1-1, with 7 bases lining up with TRBD1. The CDR3 sequence is 15 residues long. The V segment lost 3 bases and the J segment 5 bases; nucleotides outside the gene matches: 9. The V gene's germline CDR1 is SNHLY and CDR2 FYNNEI. The CDR3, as DNA: TGTGCCAGCAGTGAGTCCACAGGGGCGGGAACTGAAGCTTTCTTT. This gives the protein CASSESTGAGTEAFF.

The V and J genes are TRBV6-4 and TRBJ1-2, with 8 bases that match TRBD1. Germline values: CDR1 MRHNA, CDR2 SNTAGT. V was pared by 4 bases and J by 5 bases, with 9 bases of the junction left unmatched. The CDR3 covers 15 residues. CDR3 amino acids: CASSVGQGAGYGYTF. Here the CDR3 DNA reads TGTGCCAGCAGTGTCGGGCAGGGGGCAGGTTATGGCTACACCTTC.

V usage is TRBV20-1 and J usage is TRBJ2-1; a possible D gene is TRBD2 (6 bases). V lost 7 bases, J lost 3 bases, and 7 bases lay in between. The germline CDR1 and CDR2 sequences are DFQATT and SNEGSKA (reference sequence). The CDR3 has 11 amino acids. The CDR3 coding sequence is TGCAGTGTGCGGGGCTACAATGAGCAGTTCTTC. This sequence encodes CSVRGYNEQFF.